This T cell receptor (beta chain) originates from a study of T cell changes during pregnancy in multiple sclerosis. Assay: immunoSEQ multiplex PCR; the TCRdb copy retains only in-frame clones and omits some. The data contain approximately 60,000 clones, approximately 94% of them singletons. Trimming took off 7 bases at V and 0 bases at J, with 10 bases between the two ends. The CDR3 contains 14 residues. Germline CDR1 reads MRHNA; CDR2 reads SNTAGT. This clone has just a few counts. This sample comprised CD8+ T cells from peripheral blood mononuclear cells, obtained in the third trimester of pregnancy. The TCR comes from a female donor with multiple sclerosis, enrolled in a pregnancy study. This rearrangement joins TRBV6-4 to TRBJ1-3, with D perhaps TRBD1 (5 bases). The CDR3 region has the DNA TGTGCCAGCAAGGACACTTACTCTGGAAACACCATATATTTT. Translated: CASKDTYSGNTIYF.